Below, 29 T cell receptor beta chains from the same sample are listed, as sequenced in a study of blood T cells in healthy people across ages. Through a sample-barcoded 5' primer and a J-beta primer mix, a second PCR was run for roughly 7 to 11 cycles. MiXCR was run by TCRdb on the 5' RACE reads, yielding one entry per CDR3 protein. The repertoire holds hundreds of thousands of distinct CDR3 sequences, with 45% to 50% as singletons. The specimen sequenced was blood. Receptors were obtained from a woman between 55 and 75 years old in good health.

This chain joins TRBV24-1 and TRBJ2-1; 7 bases align to TRBD2. CDR1 is KGHDR and CDR2 is SFDVKD in the germline V gene. V lost 9 bases and J lost 6; bases outside the gene matches: 19. The CDR3 is made up of 17 amino acids. CDR3 bases: TGTGCCACCGGCGTAACGGGCGGGAGAGGAAGAGTCAATGAGCAGTTCTTC. Translated: CATGVTGGRGRVNEQFF.

V and J are TRBV2 and TRBJ2-1; 14 nucleotides match TRBD2. Trimming at V came to 6 bases and at J to 9 bases, leaving 10 bases not matched to a gene. The germline gives CDR1 SNHLY, CDR2 FYNNEI. CDR3 length: 16 residues. The CDR3 protein is CASRAGTSGSLSEQFF. The CDR3 region has the DNA TGTGCCAGCAGAGCTGGGACTAGCGGGAGTCTGAGTGAGCAGTTCTTC.

The genes are TRBV27 and TRBJ2-3; perhaps TRBD2 as D (5 bases). The V gene's germline CDR1 is MNHEY and CDR2 SMNVEV (reference sequence). This CDR3 is built from 14 residues. Between the trimmed V and J ends, which lost 10 bases and 2 bases, there was a span of 16 bases. The CDR3 DNA reads TGTGCCACATCCTTGGGAGTCCCCACAGATACGCAGTATTTT. Residues: CATSLGVPTDTQYF.

This clonotype was found a few times. Here the CDR3 DNA reads TGCAGTGCTAGACCCGGGAGGGAACCTTACGAGCAGTACTTC. Translating gives CSARPGREPYEQYF. This chain joins TRBV20-1 and TRBJ2-7; 8 positions agree with TRBD2. CDR3 length equals 14 residues. After removal of 2 bases from V and 4 bases from J, the junction contained 7 bases not matched to a gene. Germline values: CDR1 DFQATT, CDR2 SNEGSKA (reference sequence).

This clonotype was seen ten or more times. This rearrangement joins TRBV5-6 to TRBJ2-7, with 9 bases matching TRBD2. The CDR3 has 15 amino acids. Looked up from germline, CDR1 is SGHDT and CDR2 is YYEEEE. J lost 11 bases, V lost 4 bases, and 16 bases had no gene match. CDR3 loop: CASSRLADTYGVEYF. The CDR3 DNA sequence: TGTGCCAGCAGCCGACTAGCGGACACTTATGGGGTAGAGTACTTC.

This chain links TRBV6-5 with TRBJ2-6, with unresolved D. Germline V gene lookup returns CDR1 MNHEY and CDR2 SVGAGI. Trimming removed 4 bases from V and 0 bases from J, with 10 bases in between. The CDR3 length is 16 residues. The CDR3 DNA reads TGTGCCAGCAGTTTCCCGACAAGCTCTGGGGCCAACGTCCTGACTTTC. Translated: CASSFPTSSGANVLTF.

Details on this clonotype: This may arise from a read error, as a much more abundant clone is one base away. V and J are TRBV29-1 and TRBJ2-1, with 8 bases aligning to TRBD1. V lost 6 bases and J lost 13; bases outside the gene matches: 11. Looked up from germline, CDR1 is SQVTM and CDR2 is ANQGSEA. The CDR3 covers 12 residues. The CDR3 is CSVYRGDETQFF. In DNA form, the CDR3 reads TGCAGCGTATACAGGGGGGATGAGACCCAGTTCTTC.

The gene calls are TRBV3-1 and TRBJ2-7; 7 bases fit TRBD2. Looked up from germline, CDR1 is LGHDT and CDR2 is YNNKEL (reference sequence). The CDR3 length is 14 residues. Losses at the gene ends were 4 bases for V and 3 bases for J; bases not matched to a gene: 6. This CDR3 reads CASSPGLGLYEQYF. The CDR3 coding sequence is TGTGCCAGCAGCCCTGGACTAGGACTCTACGAGCAGTACTTC.

This clonotype was seen repeatedly, ten times or more. The V and J genes are TRBV27 and TRBJ2-1; the D call may be TRBD1 or TRBD2 (5 bases each). The CDR3 contains 15 residues. V was cut by 5 bases and J by 10 bases, with 21 bases left in between. The germline gives CDR1 MNHEY, CDR2 SMNVEV (reference sequence). The CDR3 loop reads CASSPNIPPREEQFF. In DNA, the CDR3 is TGTGCCAGCAGTCCCAACATACCCCCCAGGGAGGAGCAGTTCTTC.

This chain joins TRBV20-1 and TRBJ1-1, with 7 bases aligning to TRBD1. Germline V CDR1 and CDR2: DFQATT, SNEGSKA (reference sequence). The V and J ends lost 6 bases and 1 base, in that order; junction bases with no gene match: 8. This CDR3 contains 14 residues. In nucleotides, the CDR3 is TGCAGTGCAGAACTGGGACAGAAGAACACTGAAGCTTTCTTT. The encoded protein is CSAELGQKNTEAFF.

The sample holds a few counts of this clonotype. The chain links TRBV4-3 to TRBJ1-1; the D gene is possibly TRBD1 (5 bases). From germline, CDR1 is LGHNA and CDR2 YSLEER. V lost 0 bases to trimming and J lost 0 bases, with 8 bases between them. The CDR3 sequence is 15 residues long. The CDR3 is CASSQDRGMNTEAFF. The CDR3 DNA reads TGCGCCAGCAGCCAAGATAGGGGCATGAACACTGAAGCTTTCTTT.

The chain recombines TRBV6-6 with TRBJ2-7; TRBD2 is a possible D gene (6 bases). The DNA end favors TRBJ2-5, so the J call may be wrong. This CDR3 has 14 amino acids. Germline V gene sequence: CDR1 MNHNY, CDR2 SVGAGI (reference sequence). The CDR3 bases are TGTGCCAGCAGTACGACTAGTGGGATTGGGACCCAGTACTTC. Protein: CASSTTSGIGTQYF.

Concerning this clonotype itself: This may come from a read error, since a much larger clone is one base off. The rearrangement joins TRBV5-1 to TRBJ2-5; 9 positions agree with TRBD1. From germline, CDR1 is SGHRS and CDR2 YFSETQ. The CDR3 contains 14 residues. With 4 bases clipped from V and 5 bases from J, the junction kept 6 bases outside the gene matches. The DNA for the CDR3 is TGCGCCAGCAGCGCACAGGGGGCACGCGAGACCCAGTACTTC. This codes for CASSAQGARETQYF.

This chain connects TRBV20-1 to TRBJ1-1; D is unresolved. Trimming took off 5 bases at V and 0 bases at J, with 10 bases between the two ends. This CDR3 has 13 amino acids. Germline V CDR1 and CDR2: DFQATT, SNEGSKA (reference sequence). CDR3 region: CSASSRVNTEAFF. CDR3 nucleotide sequence: TGCAGTGCTTCCAGCCGAGTGAACACTGAAGCTTTCTTT.

J is TRBJ2-5 and V is TRBV7-9; D may be TRBD2 (5 bases). Trimming left V 4 bases short and J 11 bases short, with 32 bases between. CDR1 SEHNR and CDR2 FQNEAQ come from the germline V gene (reference sequence). This CDR3 has 18 residues. The CDR3 DNA sequence: TGTGCCAGCAGCTACCAGTCGGGTGGGAGACCCCTAGACAATGAGCAGTACTTC. Translating it yields CASSYQSGGRPLDNEQYF.

The chain recombines TRBV7-2 with TRBJ2-1; D unresolved. This CDR3 has 13 amino acids. V gave up 4 bases and J gave up 12 bases, with 16 bases separating them. Germline values: CDR1 SGHTA, CDR2 FQGNSA. CDR3 sequence reads: CASSSFTVTGQFF. CDR3 nucleotides: TGTGCCAGCAGCTCCTTCACCGTCACCGGGCAGTTCTTC.

V and J are TRBV18 and TRBJ2-7; D is perhaps TRBD1 (5 bases). V lost 5 bases, J lost 2 bases, and 10 bases lay in between. This CDR3 is built from 13 residues. Germline-derived CDR1 and CDR2 are KGHSH and LQKENI. The CDR3 is CASSSNRPYEQYF. As DNA, the CDR3 is TGTGCCAGCTCATCAAACAGGCCCTACGAGCAGTACTTC.

Remarks on this clonotype: One end of the junction is discordant with germline, which a read error may explain. CDR3 residues: CAGSLLAFSKTTDTQYF. CDR3 DNA: TGTGCCGGCAGTTTACTAGCATTCTCGAAAACGACAGATACGCAGTATTTT. The J gene is TRBJ2-3, the V gene TRBV27; perhaps TRBD2 as D (6 bases). In germline, CDR1 is MNHEY, CDR2 SMNVEV (reference sequence). This CDR3 has 17 residues.

This clonotype was counted a few times. The chain links TRBV30 to TRBJ1-1; 7 bases line up with TRBD1. This CDR3 is 12 amino acids long. Germline lookup yields CDR1 GTSNPN and CDR2 SVGIG (reference sequence). The V and J ends lost 3 bases and 5 bases, in that order; junction bases with no gene match: 3. CDR3 sequence: CAWSSGGTEAFF. DNA for the CDR3: TGTGCCTGGAGCTCAGGGGGGACTGAAGCTTTCTTT. Filled out from reference TRBV30 and TRBJ1-1, the complete variable domain reads SQTIHQWPATLVQPVGSPLSLECTVEGTSNPNLYWYRQAAGRGLQLLFYSVGIGQISSEVPQNLSASRPQDRQFILSSKKLLLSDSGFYLCAWSSGGTEAFFGQGTRLTVV.

This clonotype was seen more than once but under ten times. The J gene is TRBJ2-1, the V gene TRBV12-3 or TRBV12-4; 14 bases agree with TRBD2. Losses at the gene ends were 6 bases for V and 2 bases for J; bases not matched to a gene: 12. The CDR3 runs 19 residues. CDR3 amino acids: CASSHPGTSGSGAYNEQFF. The CDR3 DNA reads TGTGCCAGCAGCCATCCCGGGACTAGCGGGAGTGGGGCCTACAATGAGCAGTTCTTC.

This clonotype was seen just once. This chain joins TRBV28 and TRBJ2-1; D uncertain. Trimming pared 2 bases from V and 9 bases from J, leaving 11 bases between. The CDR3 covers 13 residues. Germline values: CDR1 MDHEN, CDR2 SYDVKM. The CDR3 spells CASSLSSISEQFF. The CDR3 nucleotides are TGTGCCAGCAGTTTAAGTAGTATCTCTGAGCAGTTCTTC.

The chain recombines TRBV29-1 with TRBJ2-7; D might be TRBD1 (6 bases). The CDR3 loop spans 13 amino acids. With 6 bases removed from V and 7 bases from J, the gap between germline ends came to 19 bases. Germline CDR1 is SQVTM and CDR2 is ANQGSEA. The CDR3 region is CSVLKNSGVEQYF. The DNA for the CDR3 is TGCAGCGTCCTGAAAAACTCAGGGGTTGAGCAGTACTTC.

The V and J genes are TRBV6-1 and TRBJ2-5; TRBD2 matches at 11 bases. Unmatched junction bases numbered 7, after V lost 5 bases and J lost 5 bases. This CDR3 comprises 15 residues. Germline V lookup: CDR1 MNHNS, CDR2 SASEGT. The CDR3 nucleotides are TGTGCCAGCAGTCAACCTTTAGCGGGAGGGGAGACCCAGTACTTC. Amino acids: CASSQPLAGGETQYF.

J is TRBJ2-7 and V is TRBV7-8; 7 bases align to TRBD2. Trimming took 1 base from V and 7 from J; bases not matched to a gene: 4. The CDR3 has 13 amino acids. In germline, CDR1 is SGHVS, CDR2 FQNEAQ. Written as DNA, the CDR3 is TGTGCCAGCAGCTTAGGCCCTAGCGGTGAGCAGTACTTC. Amino acid sequence: CASSLGPSGEQYF.

With regard to this clonotype: A much larger clonotype is one base distant, so this may be a read error. The chain joins TRBV12-3 or TRBV12-4 to TRBJ1-5; TRBD1 matches at 7 bases. The CDR3 loop spans 16 amino acids. The CDR3 coding sequence is TGTGCCAGCAGTTTAGCGTGGCAGGGGGGCAATCAGCCCCGGCATTTT. Its translation: CASSLAWQGGNQPRHF.

The chain joins TRBV7-3 to TRBJ2-5; 10 nucleotides align to TRBD2. The CDR3 is 16 residues long. Germline V lookup: CDR1 SGHTA, CDR2 FQGTGA. With 2 bases clipped from V and 2 bases from J, the junction kept 5 bases outside the gene matches. The CDR3 spells CASSLRGLAVQETQYF. The CDR3, as DNA: TGTGCCAGCAGCTTACGTGGACTAGCGGTTCAAGAGACCCAGTACTTC.

The genes are TRBV20-1 and TRBJ1-5; no clear D gene. V was pared by 4 bases and J by 2 bases, with 12 bases between. Per germline, CDR1 DFQATT and CDR2 SNEGSKA (reference sequence). This CDR3 contains 14 residues. CDR3 coding DNA: TGCAGTGCTACCGTCCCGGTTGGCAATCAGCCCCAGCATTTT. Translated, it gives CSATVPVGNQPQHF.

This clonotype was picked up one time. The chain employs TRBV7-9 and TRBJ2-1; 10 positions agree with TRBD1. Germline V CDR1 and CDR2: SEHNR, FQNEAQ (reference sequence). V lost 5 bases and J lost 4; bases outside the gene matches: 14. CDR3 length: 18 amino acids. This chain's CDR3 is CASSHTGQGTGGYNEQFF. CDR3 sequence (DNA): TGTGCCAGCAGCCACACGGGACAGGGGACCGGGGGATACAATGAGCAGTTCTTC.

This clonotype was counted a few times. V is TRBV28 and J is TRBJ2-7, with 7 positions matching TRBD1. CDR1 and CDR2 (germline): MDHEN, SYDVKM. This CDR3 region has 15 residues. J lost 2 bases, V lost 7 bases, and 11 bases had no gene match. The chain's CDR3 is CASTLSADRAYEQYF. DNA of the CDR3: TGTGCCAGCACCCTGTCGGCCGACAGGGCCTACGAGCAGTACTTC. Using reference TRBV28 and TRBJ2-7 for the parts outside the CDR3, the full variable domain is DVKVTQSSRYLVKRTGEKVFLECVQDMDHENMFWYRQDPGLGLRLIYFSYDVKMKEKGDIPEGYSVSREKKERFSLILESASTNQTSMYLCASTLSADRAYEQYFGPGTRLTVT.